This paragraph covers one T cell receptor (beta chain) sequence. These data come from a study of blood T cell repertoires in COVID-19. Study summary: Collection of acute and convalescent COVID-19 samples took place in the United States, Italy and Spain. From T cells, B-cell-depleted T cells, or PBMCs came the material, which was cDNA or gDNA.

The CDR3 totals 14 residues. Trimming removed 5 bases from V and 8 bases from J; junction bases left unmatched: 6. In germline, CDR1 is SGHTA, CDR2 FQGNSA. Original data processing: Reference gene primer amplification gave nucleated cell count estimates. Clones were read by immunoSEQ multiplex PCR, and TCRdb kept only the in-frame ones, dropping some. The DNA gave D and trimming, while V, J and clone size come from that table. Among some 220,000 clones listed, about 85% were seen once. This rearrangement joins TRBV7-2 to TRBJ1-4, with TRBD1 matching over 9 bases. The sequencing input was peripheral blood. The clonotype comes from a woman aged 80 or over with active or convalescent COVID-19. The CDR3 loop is CASSTRTGAEKLFF. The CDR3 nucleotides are TGTGCCAGCAGCACCCGGACAGGGGCGGAAAAACTGTTTTTT.